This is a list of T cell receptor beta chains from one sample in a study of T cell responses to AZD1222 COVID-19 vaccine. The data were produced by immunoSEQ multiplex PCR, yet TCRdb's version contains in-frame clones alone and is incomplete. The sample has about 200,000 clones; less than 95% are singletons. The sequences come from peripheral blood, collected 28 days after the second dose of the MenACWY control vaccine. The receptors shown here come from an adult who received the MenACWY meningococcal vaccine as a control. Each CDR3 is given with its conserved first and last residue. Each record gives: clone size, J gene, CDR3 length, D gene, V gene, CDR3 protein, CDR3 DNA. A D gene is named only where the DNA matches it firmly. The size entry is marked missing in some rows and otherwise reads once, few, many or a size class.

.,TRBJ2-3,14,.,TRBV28,CASSLGGSFDTQYF,TGTGCCAGCAGTTTAGGGGGCTCGTTTGATACGCAGTATTTT
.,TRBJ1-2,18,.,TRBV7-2,CASSLIPVGGTANYGYTF,TGTGCCAGCAGCTTAATCCCCGTGGGGGGCACCGCTAACTATGGCTACACCTTC
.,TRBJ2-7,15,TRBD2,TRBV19,CASSTGTSGSYEQYF,TGTGCCAGTAGTACCGGGACTAGCGGTTCCTACGAGCAGTACTTC
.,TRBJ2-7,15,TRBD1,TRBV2,CASSDIGTAQREQYF,TGTGCCAGCAGTGATATTGGGACAGCGCAGCGCGAGCAGTACTTC
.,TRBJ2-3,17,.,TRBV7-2,CASSLRSGRYSTDTQYF,TGTGCCAGCAGCTTACGAAGTGGACGATACAGCACAGATACGCAGTATTTT
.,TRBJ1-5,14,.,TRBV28,CASSFRESNQPQHF,TGTGCCAGCAGTTTCCGGGAGAGCAATCAGCCCCAGCATTTT
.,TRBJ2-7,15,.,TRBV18,CASSPTGGSSYEQYF,TGTGCCAGCTCTCCAACCGGAGGCAGCTCCTACGAGCAGTACTTC
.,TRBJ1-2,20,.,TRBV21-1,CASSKRDSTIVDSSRYGYTF,TGTGCCAGCAGCAAGCGGGACAGTACTATAGTTGACTCGAGTCGGTATGGCTACACCTTC
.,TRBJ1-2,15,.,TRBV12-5,CASGVVPGSLYGYTF,TGTGCTAGTGGTGTGGTGCCAGGGTCCCTTTATGGCTACACCTTC
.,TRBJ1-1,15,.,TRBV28,CASSLQTDSNTEAFF,TGTGCCAGCAGTTTGCAGACAGATTCGAACACTGAAGCTTTCTTT
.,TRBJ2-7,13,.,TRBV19,CASSVADAYEQYF,TGTGCCAGTAGTGTCGCGGACGCCTACGAGCAGTACTTC
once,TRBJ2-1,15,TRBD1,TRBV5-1,CASSTTGKKDNEQFF,TGCGCCAGCAGCACGACAGGGAAGAAGGACAATGAGCAGTTCTTC
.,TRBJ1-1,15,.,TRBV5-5,CASSLVEWGYTEAFF,TGTGCCAGCAGCTTGGTGGAGTGGGGGTACACTGAAGCTTTCTTT
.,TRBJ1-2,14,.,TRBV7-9,CASSLEGSFYGYTF,TGTGCCAGCAGTCTGGAAGGCAGTTTCTATGGCTACACCTTC
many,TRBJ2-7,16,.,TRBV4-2,CASSQGSGTGSYEQYF,TGTGCCAGCAGCCAAGGTTCCGGGACGGGTTCCTACGAGCAGTACTTC
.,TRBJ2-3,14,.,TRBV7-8,CASSFNRGTDTQYF,TGTGCCAGCAGCTTTAATAGGGGCACAGATACGCAGTATTTT
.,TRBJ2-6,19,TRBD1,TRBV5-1,CASSLGTTGGGSGANVLTF,TGCGCCAGCAGCTTGGGGACCACAGGGGGCGGCTCTGGGGCCAACGTCCTGACTTTC
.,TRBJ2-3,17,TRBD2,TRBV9,CASSVGRASGPTDTQYF,TGTGCCAGCAGCGTAGGAAGGGCTAGCGGACCCACAGATACGCAGTATTTT
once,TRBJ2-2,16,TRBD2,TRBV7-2,CASSLATAGGPGELFF,TGTGCCAGCAGCTTAGCGACGGCGGGGGGCCCCGGGGAGCTGTTTTTT
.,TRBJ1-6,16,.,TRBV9,CASSVAGVSWNSPLHF,TGTGCCAGCAGCGTAGCGGGGGTCTCATGGAATTCACCCCTCCACTTT
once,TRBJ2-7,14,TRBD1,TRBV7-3,CASRSGTGAPVQYF,TGTGCCAGCAGGTCCGGGACAGGGGCCCCTGTGCAGTACTTC